The 17 T cell receptor beta chains in this list originate from one sample, sequenced in a study of blood T cell repertoires in COVID-19. Some clones are missing from TCRdb's copy, which holds only in-frame ones; the method was immunoSEQ multiplex PCR. The sample has under 200,000 clones; roughly 85% are singletons. Material for sequencing was PBMCs or T cells enriched from blood (not recorded which). The source of these receptors is a man aged 60 to 69 who had recovered from COVID-19.

The CDR3 DNA reads as TGTGCCAGCAGCTTGGCCGGCGGGGGGTTCTACGAGCAGTACTTC. Amino acid sequence: CASSLAGGGFYEQYF. V and J are TRBV5-4 and TRBJ2-7; 8 bases align to TRBD2. Germline lookup yields CDR1 SGHNT and CDR2 YYREEE (reference sequence). CDR3 length: 15 residues. V shed 0 bases, J shed 3 bases, and the junction held 5 bases outside the gene matches. Variable domain in full (rest from reference TRBV5-4 and TRBJ2-7): ETGVTQSPTHLIKTRGQQVTLRCSSQSGHNTVSWYQQALGQGPQFIFQYYREEENGRGNFPPRFSGLQFPNYSSELNVNALELDDSALYLCASSLAGGGFYEQYFGPGTRLTVT.

The rearrangement joins TRBV28 to TRBJ2-2; tentatively, D is TRBD1 (6 bases). V lost 7 bases and J 6 bases, leaving 21 bases between the germline ends. The CDR3 loop spans 16 amino acids. Germline V lookup: CDR1 MDHEN, CDR2 SYDVKM. The CDR3 DNA reads as TGTGCCAGCACCTCCCGCCCCGGGACATCAGCCGGGGAGCTGTTTTTT. The encoded protein is CASTSRPGTSAGELFF.

The V and J genes are TRBV19 and TRBJ2-5; 7 bases match TRBD1. The CDR3 contains 15 residues. The J segment lost 5 bases and the V segment lost 5 bases, leaving 11 bases of the junction unmatched. The germline gives CDR1 LNHDA, CDR2 SQIVND (reference sequence). The CDR3 is CASSPTTGWGETQYF. The CDR3 nucleotides are TGTGCCAGTAGTCCGACGACAGGGTGGGGGGAGACCCAGTACTTC.

The chain combines TRBV3-1 (or the pseudogene TRBV3-2) with TRBJ2-7, with D unclear. This CDR3 spans 12 amino acids. The V gene's germline CDR1 is LGHDT and CDR2 YNNKEL (reference sequence). Trimming stripped 3 bases from V and 4 bases from J, with 7 bases between. CDR3 in DNA: TGTGCCAGCAGCCAGAACATTTACGAGCAGTACTTC. This sequence encodes CASSQNIYEQYF.

This clone has a handful of counts. The chain carries TRBV28 and TRBJ1-2; TRBD1 might be the D (6 bases). The CDR3 loop spans 16 amino acids. The V and J ends lost 7 bases and 4 bases respectively, with 22 bases between them. CDR1 MDHEN and CDR2 SYDVKM come from the germline V gene. The CDR3 region has the DNA TGTGCCAGCACCCCTGAGGGAGAGGGGGTAGTCTATGGCTACACCTTC. Its translation: CASTPEGEGVVYGYTF.

The genes are TRBV27 and TRBJ2-3; no reliable D call. The CDR3 consists of 16 residues. Germline V lookup: CDR1 MNHEY, CDR2 SMNVEV (reference sequence). V was pared by 0 bases and J by 0 bases, with 10 bases between. The CDR3 DNA sequence: TGTGCCAGCAGTTTATCGGGCCCCCCAAGCACAGATACGCAGTATTTT. Translated, it gives CASSLSGPPSTDTQYF.

The chain carries TRBV12-3 or TRBV12-4 and TRBJ2-1; no definite D call. Trimming took off 4 bases at V and 3 bases at J, with 7 bases between the two ends. The CDR3 covers 13 residues. The CDR3 DNA follows: TGTGCCAGCAGTTATTCGCGCTACAATGAGCAGTTCTTC. Protein sequence: CASSYSRYNEQFF.

The V and J genes are TRBV2 and TRBJ1-1; maybe TRBD1 (6 bases). V was pared by 8 bases and J by 0 bases, with 10 bases between. This CDR3 has 13 residues. Germline values: CDR1 SNHLY, CDR2 FYNNEI. CDR3 in DNA: TGTGCCAGCTCAGGACAGATGAACACTGAAGCTTTCTTT. Protein product: CASSGQMNTEAFF.

This rearrangement joins TRBV19 to TRBJ1-6, with 7 bases lining up with TRBD1. Germline loops: CDR1 LNHDA, CDR2 SQIVND (reference sequence). Germline trimming cut 5 bases from V and 7 bases from J; bases unmatched to any gene: 8. The CDR3 is 15 residues long. CDR3 bases: TGTGCCAGTAGTCCCGACAGGGTCCAAAATTCACCCCTCCACTTT. As protein: CASSPDRVQNSPLHF.

The V and J genes are TRBV30 and TRBJ1-2, with D unclear. Germline CDR1 reads GTSNPN; CDR2 reads SVGIG (reference sequence). V was clipped by 0 bases and J by 1 base, with 9 bases between them. This CDR3 spans 14 amino acids. The CDR3 coding sequence is TGTGCCTGGAGTGTACTACACCTTAACTATGGCTACACCTTC. This sequence encodes CAWSVLHLNYGYTF.

This chain uses TRBV4-1 with TRBJ2-5; tentative D call: TRBD1 (5 bases). The V end was cut by 1 base, the J end by 5 bases, with 8 bases between. The CDR3 covers 13 residues. Germline V CDR1 and CDR2: MGHRA, YSYEKL. CDR3 in amino acids: CASSQARAETQYF. The CDR3 DNA is TGCGCCAGCAGCCAAGCCAGGGCGGAGACCCAGTACTTC.

This chain joins TRBV7-9 and TRBJ1-4, with 7 bases matching TRBD1. There are 15 residues in the CDR3. Looked up from germline, CDR1 is SEHNR and CDR2 is FQNEAQ (reference sequence). V gave up 5 bases and J gave up 2 bases; unmatched junction bases: 5. CDR3 DNA sequence: TGTGCCAGCAGCGTCGACAGGGTTACTAATGAAAAACTGTTTTTT. Amino acid sequence: CASSVDRVTNEKLFF.

The rearrangement links TRBV2 to TRBJ1-6; D possibly corresponds to TRBD1 (5 bases). The CDR3 consists of 14 residues. The germline CDR1 and CDR2 sequences are SNHLY and FYNNEI. The V gene lost 6 bases and the J gene lost 7 bases, with 13 bases spanning the gap. The CDR3 DNA sequence: TGTGCCAGCAGCCGGGACTTTGTCAATTCACCCCTCCACTTT. Protein product: CASSRDFVNSPLHF.

This chain connects TRBV30 to TRBJ1-5, with D possibly TRBD1 on 6 matching bases. V was shortened by 5 bases and J by 5 bases, with 13 bases between the two germline ends. This CDR3 is 13 amino acids long. Germline V gene data show CDR1 as GTSNPN and CDR2 as SVGIG (reference sequence). The CDR3 bases are TGTGCCTGGTCCCCAGGGGAAGATCAGCCCCAGCATTTT. This codes for CAWSPGEDQPQHF.

This clone has a handful of counts. The chain recombines TRBV20-1 with TRBJ2-5, with 10 bases identical to TRBD2. J gave up 4 bases and V 3 bases, and 11 bases lay outside the gene matches. Per germline, CDR1 DFQATT and CDR2 SNEGSKA (reference sequence). The CDR3 contains 16 residues. CDR3 protein: CSASSGLAGVAETQYF. The CDR3 DNA reads as TGCAGTGCTAGTTCGGGTCTAGCGGGAGTTGCAGAGACCCAGTACTTC.

As DNA, the CDR3 is TGTGCCAGTAGTCGACCCCCCCGGGACACCATCACCTCTGGAAACACCATATATTTT. As protein: CASSRPPRDTITSGNTIYF. The V call is TRBV19, the J call TRBJ1-3; D is perhaps TRBD1 (6 bases). Trimming cost V 5 bases and J 0 bases, with 23 bases left between them. The CDR3 loop spans 19 amino acids. Germline values: CDR1 LNHDA, CDR2 SQIVND (reference sequence).

This chain links TRBV9 with TRBJ2-3, with a weak D call TRBD2 (5 bases). Germline CDR1 SGDLS, CDR2 YYNGEE. The length of the CDR3 is 15 residues. The V gene lost 0 bases and the J gene lost 5 bases, with 13 bases spanning the gap. The CDR3 spells CASSVDRGTGDTQYF. CDR3 in DNA: TGTGCCAGCAGCGTAGACCGGGGTACTGGAGATACGCAGTATTTT.